These 7 T cell receptor beta chains share one sample of origin, sequenced in a study of cytomegalovirus exposure and HLA in healthy donors. The PCR contained 60 Vbeta and 13 Jbeta primers. Generated by immunoSEQ multiplex PCR, the TCRdb table keeps only in-frame clones and is missing some. The sample consists of approximately 88,000 clones, about 79% of them appearing once. Sequences were obtained from PBMCs. The source of these receptors is a man younger than 35 in good health and CMV-seropositive.

The chain has TRBV7-9 and TRBJ1-4; perhaps TRBD1 as D (6 bases). The CDR3 extends over 13 amino acids. Germline V gene data show CDR1 as SEHNR and CDR2 as FQNEAQ (reference sequence). Trimming left V 4 bases short and J 7 bases short, with 10 bases between. CDR3 sequence: CASSYRVSEKLFF. DNA for the CDR3: TGTGCCAGCAGCTACAGGGTTTCTGAAAAACTGTTTTTT.

This clone occurred once. The V call is TRBV15, the J call TRBJ2-7; 14 bases are a match to TRBD2. The junction had 13 bases not matched to a gene; V was cut back by 3 bases and J by 3 bases. CDR1 is LNHNV, CDR2 YYDKDF, per germline (reference sequence). The CDR3 has 19 residues. As DNA, the CDR3 is TGTGCCACCAGCAGTCCCGGGACTAGCGGGAGTTTAGGGCTCTACGAGCAGTACTTC. Protein product: CATSSPGTSGSLGLYEQYF.

The count of this clone is one. The chain uses TRBV6-1 and TRBJ2-1; TRBD2 might be the D (5 bases). Trimming shortened V by 7 bases and J by 3 bases, and 13 bases separated the two germline ends. The CDR3 spans 14 residues. Germline loops: CDR1 MNHNS, CDR2 SASEGT. DNA for the CDR3: TGTGCCAGCACCCCGATACGGGACTACAATGAGCAGTTCTTC. Translating it yields CASTPIRDYNEQFF.

The chain has TRBV6-5 and TRBJ2-3; D gene ambiguous. Trimming took 6 bases from V and 2 from J, leaving 9 bases between them. The CDR3 sequence is 13 residues long. Germline CDR1 reads MNHEY; CDR2 reads SVGAGI. The CDR3 here is CASRLDSTDTQYF. CDR3 DNA: TGTGCCAGCAGGCTAGACTCCACAGATACGCAGTATTTT.

The chain joins TRBV7-2 to TRBJ1-2; no clear D gene. Trimming shortened V by 0 bases and J by 6 bases, and 11 bases separated the two germline ends. This CDR3 is 14 amino acids long. The germline gives CDR1 SGHTA, CDR2 FQGNSA. Here the CDR3 reads CASSLALSGDGYTF. CDR3 sequence (DNA): TGTGCCAGCAGCTTAGCGCTTTCCGGGGATGGCTACACCTTC.

The chain uses TRBV6-5 and TRBJ2-3, with 9 bases matching TRBD2. Germline V gene sequence: CDR1 MNHEY, CDR2 SVGAGI. The V and J ends lost 6 bases and 4 bases, in that order; junction bases with no gene match: 8. This CDR3 contains 15 residues. CDR3 loop: CASRSRREGPDTQYF. The CDR3, as DNA: TGTGCCAGCAGGTCGCGGCGGGAGGGCCCAGATACGCAGTATTTT.

The gene calls are TRBV10-2 and TRBJ2-2, with unresolved D. The CDR3 length is 13 residues. Trimming cost V 4 bases and J 6 bases, with 9 bases left between them. Germline V CDR1 and CDR2: WSHSY, SAAADI. This chain's CDR3 is CASSAFEPGELFF. The CDR3 nucleotides read TGCGCCAGCAGTGCCTTCGAGCCCGGGGAGCTGTTTTTT.